Below are 25 T cell receptor beta chains sequenced from a single sample in a study of cytomegalovirus exposure and HLA in healthy donors (dated by TCRdb to the late 2010s). Library construction relied on the immunoSEQ multiplex PCR assay. For the multiplex PCR, a mixture combining 60 forward primers for TCR Vbeta segments and 13 reverse primers for TCR Jbeta segments was used. As stored in TCRdb, this immuneACCESS dataset retains in-frame rearrangements with V and J assigned. A fraction of the clones does not appear; measured against another copy, unresolved V genes explain less than half of the discrepancy, and the remainder lacks a known reason. This sample is represented by under 150,000 clones; roughly 80% of them were singletons. The ten largest account for roughly 2.7% of the sample. The sequenced sample consisted of PBMCs. The source is a boy under 10 years old in good health and CMV-seronegative.

The chain combines TRBV7-2 with TRBJ1-1; D ambiguous. Per the germline V gene, CDR1 is SGHTA and CDR2 is FQGNSA. The V end lost 5 bases, the J end lost 0 bases, and 7 bases lay between the germline ends. The CDR3 sequence is 13 residues long. The CDR3 sequence is CASSPVLNTEAFF. In DNA, the CDR3 is TGTGCCAGCAGCCCAGTATTGAACACTGAAGCTTTCTTT.

This chain links TRBV4-3 with TRBJ2-2; the D gene is possibly TRBD2 (6 bases). Trimming stripped 4 bases from V and 1 base from J, with 16 bases between. CDR3 length: 17 residues. Germline CDR1 LGHNA, CDR2 YSLEER. The CDR3 region has the DNA TGCGCCAGCAGCCCGGTATGGGACTCGAAGAACACCGGGGAGCTGTTTTTT. It encodes CASSPVWDSKNTGELFF.

The chain joins TRBV10-3 to TRBJ2-3, with a possible D match to TRBD1 (6 bases). Germline V CDR1 and CDR2: ENHRY, SYGVKD. V was cut by 0 bases and J by 9 bases, with 22 bases left in between. This CDR3 spans 17 amino acids. The CDR3: CAISESGTPGFVVTQYF. The CDR3 bases are TGTGCCATCAGTGAGTCAGGGACACCGGGTTTCGTTGTAACGCAGTATTTT.

The chain employs TRBV5-4 and TRBJ2-7, with D perhaps matching TRBD1 (5 bases). Germline V gene data show CDR1 as SGHNT and CDR2 as YYREEE (reference sequence). The V and J ends lost 5 bases and 0 bases respectively, with 18 bases between them. The CDR3 extends over 16 amino acids. The CDR3 sequence is CASRSQKQGSSYEQYF. As DNA, the CDR3 is TGTGCCAGCAGATCTCAAAAGCAGGGATCCTCCTACGAGCAGTACTTC.

This chain links TRBV5-1 with TRBJ1-5, with 9 bases fitting TRBD1. J lost 7 bases, V lost 1 base, and 6 bases had no gene match. Germline loops: CDR1 SGHRS, CDR2 YFSETQ. The CDR3 is 15 amino acids. CDR3 DNA: TGCGCCAGCAGCTTGACAGGGGGCCTTGGACAGCCCCAGCATTTT. It translates to CASSLTGGLGQPQHF.

This clone was detected only a few times. The gene calls are TRBV7-2 and TRBJ2-2; tentative D call: TRBD2 (6 bases). In germline, CDR1 is SGHTA, CDR2 FQGNSA. The CDR3 runs 16 residues. V was clipped by 2 bases and J by 6 bases, with 16 bases between them. The CDR3 sequence: CASSLTTTSYAGELFF. In DNA, the CDR3 is TGTGCCAGCAGCTTAACCACAACTAGCTATGCCGGGGAGCTGTTTTTT.

The chain is built from TRBV9 and TRBJ1-3; D uncertain. The CDR3 length is 14 residues. CDR1 SGDLS and CDR2 YYNGEE come from the germline V gene. V lost 0 bases and J lost 3, with 7 bases in between. The CDR3 nucleotides read TGTGCCAGCAGCGTAGGTGGAGGTGGAAACACCATATATTTT. As protein: CASSVGGGGNTIYF.

This clone has a single count. The V call is TRBV6-1, the J call TRBJ2-3; D gene ambiguous. V shed 7 bases and J shed 0 bases, with 11 bases lying between them. The CDR3 length is 14 residues. Germline CDR1 reads MNHNS; CDR2 reads SASEGT. The CDR3, as DNA: TGTGCCAGCATCCGGTCGCCTAGCACAGATACGCAGTATTTT. Translation gives CASIRSPSTDTQYF.

The V and J genes are TRBV19 and TRBJ1-6; tentatively, D is TRBD1 (6 bases). Germline CDR1 is LNHDA and CDR2 is SQIVND (reference sequence). This CDR3 spans 15 amino acids. Trimming cost V 3 bases and J 7 bases, with 13 bases left between them. DNA for the CDR3: TGTGCCAGTAGTATTGAGACAGGATGGAATTCACCCCTCCACTTT. Translated: CASSIETGWNSPLHF.

The CDR3 region is CASSTPFSGNTIYF. The CDR3 nucleotides read TGTGCCAGCAGTACTCCGTTCTCTGGAAACACCATATATTTT. The chain carries TRBV6-1 and TRBJ1-3; D is undetermined. CDR1 is MNHNS, CDR2 SASEGT, per germline. The V end was cut by 5 bases, the J end by 0 bases, with 8 bases between. CDR3 size: 14 residues.

The V and J genes are TRBV11-3 and TRBJ2-3; the match to TRBD1 covers 7 bases. With 7 bases clipped from V and 0 bases from J, the junction kept 7 bases outside the gene matches. Germline CDR1 reads SGHNT; CDR2 reads YENEEA. This CDR3 comprises 15 residues. CDR3: CASTLPGGSTDTQYF. Written as DNA, the CDR3 is TGTGCCAGCACCCTCCCAGGGGGTAGCACAGATACGCAGTATTTT.

This clone showed up just a few times. The J gene is TRBJ2-2, the V gene TRBV6-5; D might be TRBD2 (5 bases). V dropped 4 bases and J dropped 11 bases, with 8 bases sitting between them. The CDR3 runs 11 residues. Germline V gene sequence: CDR1 MNHEY, CDR2 SVGAGI. CDR3 coding DNA: TGTGCCAGCAGTTCAGGACTTGAGCTGTTTTTT. Protein product: CASSSGLELFF.

V gene TRBV5-1 combines with J gene TRBJ2-1; D gene ambiguous. Trimming removed 0 bases from V and 6 bases from J, with 10 bases in between. The CDR3 loop spans 14 amino acids. In germline, CDR1 is SGHRS, CDR2 YFSETQ. The CDR3 loop is CASSLGQLGNEQFF. The CDR3 DNA reads as TGCGCCAGCAGCTTGGGCCAGCTAGGCAATGAGCAGTTCTTC.

This clone has just a few counts. The J gene is TRBJ1-1, the V gene TRBV6-1; a possible D gene is TRBD1 (6 bases). Trimming took 6 bases from V and 1 from J, leaving 12 bases between them. This CDR3 contains 14 residues. Germline values: CDR1 MNHNS, CDR2 SASEGT. In DNA form, the CDR3 reads TGTGCCAGCAGGGATGGACAGCCGAACACTGAAGCTTTCTTT. It is translated as CASRDGQPNTEAFF.

The chain links TRBV7-9 to TRBJ2-5; TRBD1 matches 8 bases. With V trimmed by 5 bases and J by 4 bases, 6 bases remained unmatched. The CDR3 contains 14 residues. Germline V gives CDR1 SEHNR, CDR2 FQNEAQ (reference sequence). The CDR3 protein is CASSVTGARETQYF. Written as DNA, the CDR3 is TGTGCCAGCAGCGTGACAGGGGCCCGAGAGACCCAGTACTTC.

The chain is built from TRBV13 and TRBJ2-7; weak D call: TRBD1 (6 bases). The V gene's germline CDR1 is PRHDT and CDR2 FYEKMQ (reference sequence). The germline V and J ends were trimmed by 5 bases and 0 bases, with 14 bases remaining between them. This CDR3 is built from 15 residues. Written as DNA, the CDR3 is TGTGCCAGCAGCCCGGCGACAGGTAGCTCCTACGAGCAGTACTTC. Encoded protein: CASSPATGSSYEQYF.

The chain links TRBV30 to TRBJ2-5; 7 nucleotides agree with TRBD1. CDR3 length equals 13 residues. Unmatched junction bases numbered 5, after V lost 3 bases and J lost 4 bases. Per germline, CDR1 GTSNPN and CDR2 SVGIG (reference sequence). CDR3 sequence: CAWRETGRETQYF. The CDR3 bases are TGTGCCTGGAGGGAGACAGGGCGAGAGACCCAGTACTTC.

This chain connects TRBV18 to TRBJ2-3; possible D gene TRBD1, 6 bases. Germline assignment: CDR1 KGHSH and CDR2 LQKENI. V was clipped by 3 bases and J by 4 bases, with 14 bases between them. The CDR3 runs 15 residues. The CDR3 region is CASSPVTGGPDTQYF. The DNA for the CDR3 is TGTGCCAGCTCACCTGTGACAGGCGGCCCAGATACGCAGTATTTT.

In this sample, this clone turned up a few times. The chain carries TRBV13 and TRBJ2-7; 12 nucleotides align to TRBD2. V was clipped by 5 bases and J by 5 bases; unmatched bases: 13. From germline, CDR1 is PRHDT and CDR2 FYEKMQ (reference sequence). The CDR3 sequence is 17 residues long. CDR3 nucleotides: TGTGCCAGCAGCCCGGGACTAGCGGGCAGCCTTTGGGACGAGCAGTACTTC. This sequence encodes CASSPGLAGSLWDEQYF. The full variable domain, its missing parts supplied by reference TRBV13 and TRBJ2-7, is AAGVIQSPRHLIKEKRETATLKCYPIPRHDTVYWYQQGPGQDPQFLISFYEKMQSDKGSIPDRFSAQQFSDYHSELNMSSLELGDSALYFCASSPGLAGSLWDEQYFGPGTRLTVT.

The rearrangement links TRBV28 to TRBJ1-2, with D hard to call. Germline V gene sequence: CDR1 MDHEN, CDR2 SYDVKM. CDR3 length equals 14 residues. V was shortened by 3 bases and J by 3 bases, with 11 bases between the two germline ends. Here the CDR3 reads CASSFPGRYYGYTF. CDR3 in DNA: TGTGCCAGCAGTTTTCCTGGCAGGTACTATGGCTACACCTTC.

This CDR3 is CASSLISTGLIPYEQYF. CDR3 DNA: TGTGCCAGCAGTTTAATTAGCACAGGGCTGATCCCCTACGAGCAGTACTTC. This chain links TRBV27 with TRBJ2-7, with D tentatively TRBD1 (6 bases). With 2 bases removed from V and 2 bases from J, the gap between germline ends came to 19 bases. The germline gives CDR1 MNHEY, CDR2 SMNVEV (reference sequence). This CDR3 spans 17 amino acids.

V gene TRBV21-1 combines with J gene TRBJ2-3; TRBD1 is the table's D call and was not checked against the DNA. TRBV21-1 is a pseudogene segment. The CDR3 is 18 amino acids. Here the CDR3 reads CASSKSQLETEDTDTQYF. The CDR3, as DNA: TGTGCCAGCAGCAAAAGTCAACTGGAGACAGAAGACACAGATACGCAGTATTTT.

V is TRBV10-3 and J is TRBJ2-7; TRBD1 matches at 7 bases. Trimming removed 10 bases from V and 5 bases from J; junction bases left unmatched: 14. The CDR3 loop spans 14 amino acids. Germline-derived CDR1 and CDR2 are ENHRY and SYGVKD. In nucleotides, the CDR3 is TGTGCCACCGCGGCGACAGGGTATAAAGACGAGCAGTACTTC. Translation gives CATAATGYKDEQYF.

The CDR3 sequence: CASSLGTGTQDEQYF. The CDR3 DNA reads TGTGCCAGCAGCTTAGGGACTGGGACACAAGACGAGCAGTACTTC. The V call is TRBV11-3, the J call TRBJ2-7, with D perhaps matching TRBD1 (6 bases). Per germline, CDR1 SGHNT and CDR2 YENEEA. This CDR3 has 15 amino acids. With 1 base removed from V and 5 bases from J, the gap between germline ends came to 15 bases.

Only one count was recorded for this clone. The V gene is TRBV10-3, the J gene TRBJ1-2; TRBD1 aligns across 7 bases. CDR1 and CDR2 from the germline V gene are ENHRY and SYGVKD. The CDR3 totals 15 residues. V lost 0 bases to trimming and J lost 4 bases; unmatched junction nucleotides: 5. The CDR3 sequence: CAISESYRGGYGYTF. In DNA form, the CDR3 reads TGTGCCATCAGTGAGTCGTACAGGGGAGGCTATGGCTACACCTTC.